Listed below are T cell receptor beta chains from one sample, sequenced in a study of shared clonotypes between healthy human individuals. Sequencing used immunoSEQ multiplex PCR; TCRdb keeps in-frame clones, though not all of them. The repertoire includes 1 million to 1.3 million clones, approximately 80% of them detected once, and roughly 0.55% sits in the top ten. The sample comprised memory CD4+ T cells from PBMCs. These receptors were taken from a man aged 18 to 29 in good health. Some clones in this sample may be carry-over from other donors' samples. The CDR3 runs from the conserved cysteine through the conserved F or W. The order of the fields is J gene, V gene, D gene, clone size, CDR3 DNA, CDR3 protein. D genes are given only for firm matches. Clone sizes are given selectively: once, few, many, or a class where the clone is expanded.

TRBJ2-7	TRBV7-2	-	-	TGTGCCAGCAGCTTAGGGGGGCTAACCACCTACGAGCAGTACTTC	CASSLGGLTTYEQYF
TRBJ1-3	TRBV7-2	TRBD1	-	TGTGCCAGCAGCTGGGACAGGGGAAACACCATATATTTT	CASSWDRGNTIYF
TRBJ2-7	TRBV28	-	-	TGTGCCAGCAGACTTACCGGGGCTTTCGGCCACGAGCAGTACTTC	CASRLTGAFGHEQYF
TRBJ1-5	TRBV18	-	-	TGTGCCAGCTCACTAGGACAACCTAGCAATCAGCCCCAGCATTTT	CASSLGQPSNQPQHF
TRBJ2-3	TRBV5-6	-	few	TGTGCCAGCAGCGTCCGGGACTCACCTACCCAAAACACAGATACGCAGTATTTT	CASSVRDSPTQNTDTQYF
TRBJ2-5	TRBV7-9	TRBD2	-	TGTGCCAGCAGCTTTAGCGGGAGTGGGAGAGAGACCCAGTACTTC	CASSFSGSGRETQYF
TRBJ2-1	TRBV5-1	-	-	TGCGCCAGCAGCTTAGGGGACGTATACAATGAGCAGTTCTTC	CASSLGDVYNEQFF
TRBJ2-7	TRBV11-2	-	-	TGTGCCAGCAGCTCCCTTAGACAGCACGCTACCTACGAGCAGTACTTC	CASSSLRQHATYEQYF
TRBJ1-5	TRBV19	TRBD1	-	TGTGCCACCGGAACAGGGGACAAAATATATAGCAATCAGCCCCAGCATTTT	CATGTGDKIYSNQPQHF
TRBJ1-2	TRBV4-1	-	-	TGCGCCAGCAGCCAAGGGAGGAGTTTTGGCTACACCTTC	CASSQGRSFGYTF
TRBJ1-1	TRBV15	TRBD1	once	TGTGCCACCAGCAGAGGACCGGGACAGGGGAACACTGAAGCTTTCTTT	CATSRGPGQGNTEAFF
TRBJ2-7	TRBV10-3	TRBD1	-	TGTGCCATCAGGGCCGGACAGGGCAGTGCCTACGAGCAGTACTTC	CAIRAGQGSAYEQYF
TRBJ2-7	TRBV6-6	TRBD2	few	TGTGCCAGCCTCAGGGGACTAGCGGGAGACGAGCAGTACTTC	CASLRGLAGDEQYF
TRBJ2-1	TRBV15	-	-	TGTGCCACCTCCCAGGGCCTGCGGAACAATGAGCAGTTCTTC	CATSQGLRNNEQFF
TRBJ2-5	TRBV20-1	-	many	TGCAGTGCTAGTCTAGCGGAGACCCAGTACTTC	CSASLAETQYF
TRBJ2-7	TRBV6-5	-	few	TGTGCCAGCAGTTACTCGTCCCAGACGGGACAACCCAAGCAGTACTTC	CASSYSSQTGQPKQYF
TRBJ1-2	TRBV27	-	once	TGTGCCAGCAGAATCGGGGATGGCTACACCTTC	CASRIGDGYTF
TRBJ1-1	TRBV11-2	-	-	TGTGCCAGCAGCTTAGGGGGTCGACAGTTTAACACTGAAGCTTTCTTT	CASSLGGRQFNTEAFF
TRBJ1-5	TRBV9	-	-	TGTGCCAGCAGCGTAGGAGGGTACAACAATCAGCCCCAGCATTTT	CASSVGGYNNQPQHF
TRBJ2-1	TRBV18	TRBD2	-	TGTGCCAGCTCACCCCGGACTAGCGCGGGGGGCAATGAGCAGTTCTTC	CASSPRTSAGGNEQFF
TRBJ1-4	TRBV28	-	-	TGTGCCAGCAGTCAGGACAGAGGGGGTGAAAAACTGTTTTTT	CASSQDRGGEKLFF
TRBJ1-1	TRBV5-1	-	-	TGCGCCAGCAGCTTGGCAAGGGAATACACTGAAGCTTTCTTT	CASSLAREYTEAFF
TRBJ1-2	TRBV6-1	-	-	TGTGCCAGCAGTGAGGGAGGTTCCTATGGCTACACCTTC	CASSEGGSYGYTF
TRBJ2-1	TRBV29-1	TRBD2	-	TGCAGCGGGGGGAGCGGGAGTGGGAATGAGCAGTTCTTC	CSGGSGSGNEQFF
TRBJ1-6	TRBV4-2	TRBD1	-	TGTGCCAGCAGCCAAGTTGGAGGGGCAGGGGGCTATAATTCACCCCTCCACTTT	CASSQVGGAGGYNSPLHF
TRBJ2-1	TRBV20-1	-	-	TGCAGTGCTATGATGGGATATGAGCAGTTCTTC	CSAMMGYEQFF
TRBJ2-2	TRBV6-1	-	-	TGTGCCAGCATCCGGGGCAGGGGAGGGACCGGGGAGCTGTTTTTT	CASIRGRGGTGELFF
TRBJ2-5	TRBV7-9	-	-	TGTGCCAGCACCAGCCGCGGTATGGGGGCCCAAGAGACCCAGTACTTC	CASTSRGMGAQETQYF
TRBJ1-5	TRBV2	-	-	TGTGCCAGCAGAGATGGGGTGGACAACAATCAGCCCCAGCATTTT	CASRDGVDNNQPQHF
TRBJ2-1	TRBV7-2	TRBD2	-	TGTGCCAGCAGCTTACTCCCAAGCGGGAGAAATGAGCAGTTCTTC	CASSLLPSGRNEQFF
TRBJ1-1	TRBV15	-	once	TGTGCCACCAGCAGAAAGGGACAGAACACTGAAGCTTTCTTT	CATSRKGQNTEAFF
TRBJ2-3	TRBV11-3	-	-	TGTGCCAGCAGCTATATGAGCGATACGCAGTATTTT	CASSYMSDTQYF
TRBJ2-2	TRBV19	-	-	TGTGCCAGTAGATTTAGGGGAAGTCACACCGGGGAGCTGTTTTTT	CASRFRGSHTGELFF
TRBJ1-2	TRBV9	TRBD1	-	TGTGCCAGCAGTGGACAGGGGGCGCATGGCTACACCTTC	CASSGQGAHGYTF
TRBJ2-2	TRBV6-5	-	many	TGTGCCAGCAGTCCCCGACCCACTGAACCCGGGGAGCTGTTTTTT	CASSPRPTEPGELFF
TRBJ1-2	TRBV7-2	TRBD1	once	TGTGCCAGCAGCTCCGGACAGGGTGTTAGCTACACCTTC	CASSSGQGVSYTF
TRBJ2-5	TRBV29-1	-	-	TGCAGCGTGCATCCAGGTCGGGAGACCCAGTACTTC	CSVHPGRETQYF
TRBJ1-2	TRBV7-2	TRBD1	-	TGTGCCAGCAGCTTAGCGCCCGGGACAGGGAATGGCTACACCTTC	CASSLAPGTGNGYTF
TRBJ1-1	TRBV5-1	-	few	TGCGCCAGCAGCGTTGACCTGAACACTGAAGCTTTCTTT	CASSVDLNTEAFF
TRBJ2-5	TRBV27	-	-	TGTGCCAGCAGTTTATCGGCTATCCCATTTCCTCCCCAAGGGACCCAGTACTTC	CASSLSAIPFPPQGTQYF
TRBJ2-7	TRBV9	TRBD1	-	TGTGCCAGCAGCCCCACCCGGGACAGGGGTTCCTCCGAGCAGTACTTC	CASSPTRDRGSSEQYF
TRBJ2-7	TRBV5-4	-	-	TGTGCCAGCAGCGTGACAGAGAAATACGAGCAGTACTTC	CASSVTEKYEQYF
TRBJ1-4	TRBV28	-	-	TGTGCCAGCAGAATCAGGGGAGGGGGTGAAAAACTGTTTTTT	CASRIRGGGEKLFF
TRBJ2-5	TRBV20-1	-	-	TGCAGTGCTAGAGCGGAAGAGACCCAGTACTTC	CSARAEETQYF
TRBJ2-1	TRBV7-2	-	-	TGTGCCAGCAGCTTATGGTGGCAGGGGAGCGGGACCCGTTTCTTC	CASSLWWQGSGTRFF
TRBJ2-7	TRBV19	-	-	TGTGCCAGTAGTATCGGACTGGATCGGGTGGCCGAGCAGTACTTC	CASSIGLDRVAEQYF
TRBJ2-1	TRBV9	-	-	TGTGCCAGCAGCGTAGGCGGGGCCCGCTCCTACAATGAGCAGTTCTTC	CASSVGGARSYNEQFF
TRBJ2-7	TRBV6-5	TRBD2	-	TGTGCCAGCAGTTCCAGCGGGAACTACGAGCAGTACTTC	CASSSSGNYEQYF
TRBJ1-5	TRBV2	-	-	TGTGCCAGCAGTAAGCAGGGTGTACCGACGGGCAATCAGCCCCAGCATTTT	CASSKQGVPTGNQPQHF
TRBJ1-1	TRBV19	-	-	TGTGCCAGTAGTATGACTGGGACTGACACTGAAGCTTTCTTT	CASSMTGTDTEAFF
TRBJ1-2	TRBV9	-	-	TGTGCCAGCAGCGTGTATTCTCGGGGTGGCTACACCTTC	CASSVYSRGGYTF
TRBJ2-2	TRBV5-1	-	-	TGCGCCAGCAGGTATAACAGGGGAGGAACCGGGGAGCTGTTTTTT	CASRYNRGGTGELFF